This record concerns one T cell receptor (beta chain) sequence. This specimen comes from a study of blood T cell repertoires in COVID-19. Study summary: From T cells, B-cell-depleted T cells, or PBMCs came the material, which was cDNA or gDNA.

Participants reported their clinical history, and cohort assignment relied on those reports. Donors of Cohort 3 who recovered were those that had two negative PCRs, clearance, or symptom resolution. As processed by the authors: Estimated nucleated cell counts came from reference gene primer amplification. Sequenced by immunoSEQ multiplex PCR; TCRdb stores in-frame clones only, minus some. V and J calls and clone size follow that table, whereas D and trimming were derived from the DNA. The sample has about 270,000 clones, around nine tenths seen once. The sequenced sample was PBMCs or T cells enriched from blood (not recorded which). The receptor was derived from a woman between 18 and 29 years old who had recovered from COVID-19.

This chain's CDR3 is CASSSRQPTNTGELFF. DNA of the CDR3: TGTGCCAGCAGTTCCAGGCAGCCTACGAACACCGGGGAGCTGTTTTTT. The chain employs TRBV6-2 or TRBV6-3 and TRBJ2-2; no clear D gene. This CDR3 has 16 amino acids. The V gene's germline CDR1 is MNHEY and CDR2 SVGEGT. The germline V and J ends were trimmed by 4 bases and 0 bases, with 12 bases remaining between them.